This TCR beta chain was identified during a study of cytomegalovirus exposure and HLA in healthy donors. Per the germline V gene, CDR1 is SGHAT and CDR2 is FQNNGV. This CDR3 is built from 14 residues. V lost 5 bases, J lost 4 bases, and 4 bases stayed unmatched. The repertoire was sequenced with immunoSEQ multiplex PCR; TCRdb's copy has only in-frame clones and lacks some. Here the sample spans just over 80,000 clones, roughly 95% being singletons. V and J are TRBV11-2 and TRBJ2-3; 9 bases line up with TRBD1. Material: PBMCs. This sequence originates from a woman under 30 in good health and CMV-seronegative. The CDR3 sequence is CASSLQGAADTQYF. CDR3 nucleotides: TGTGCCAGCAGCCTACAGGGGGCGGCAGATACGCAGTATTTT. The full variable domain, with the rest looked up from reference TRBV11-2 and TRBJ2-3, is EAGVAQSPRYKIIEKRQSVAFWCNPISGHATLYWYQQILGQGPKLLIQFQNNGVVDDSQLPKDRFSAERLKGVDSTLKIQPAKLEDSAVYLCASSLQGAADTQYFGPGTRLTVL.